This T cell receptor beta chain is drawn from a study of T-cell memory formation after mild COVID-19. Study-wide results and caveats: Clones contracting day 15 to 85 were balanced CD4/CD8; later expanders leaned CD4+.

This clonotype occurred a few times. Its antigen remains unknown. From the 5' RACE reads, TCRdb called clonotypes with MiXCR, one entry per CDR3 protein. The sample has 120,000 to 150,000 distinct CDR3 sequences, around 15% seen once; the top ten hold roughly 28%. There are 15 residues in the CDR3. Per germline, CDR1 LNHDA and CDR2 SQIVND (reference sequence). Between the trimmed V and J ends, which lost 1 base and 7 bases, there was a span of 14 bases. This clonotype was sampled from an adult woman who had mild COVID-19 (a few samples of this study predate the infection). Cell type and time point are not known. The chain employs TRBV19 and TRBJ2-1; D is possibly TRBD1 (5 bases). Sequenced sample: PBMCs or a T cell subset sorted from them (not recorded which). CDR3 amino acids: CASSIGRAHMNEQFF. The DNA for the CDR3 is TGTGCCAGTAGTATAGGCAGGGCCCATATGAATGAGCAGTTCTTC.